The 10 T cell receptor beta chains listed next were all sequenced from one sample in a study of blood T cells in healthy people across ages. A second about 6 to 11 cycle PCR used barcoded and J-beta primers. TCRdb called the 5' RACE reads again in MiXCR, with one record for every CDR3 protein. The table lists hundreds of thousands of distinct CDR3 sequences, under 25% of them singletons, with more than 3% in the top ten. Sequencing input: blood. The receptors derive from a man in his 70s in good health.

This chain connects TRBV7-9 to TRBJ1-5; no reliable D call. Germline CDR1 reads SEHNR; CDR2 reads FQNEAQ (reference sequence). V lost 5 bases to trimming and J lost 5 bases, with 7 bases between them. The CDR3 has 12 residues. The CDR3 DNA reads TGTGCCAGCAGCCGTCAAGATCAGCCCCAGCATTTT. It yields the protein CASSRQDQPQHF.

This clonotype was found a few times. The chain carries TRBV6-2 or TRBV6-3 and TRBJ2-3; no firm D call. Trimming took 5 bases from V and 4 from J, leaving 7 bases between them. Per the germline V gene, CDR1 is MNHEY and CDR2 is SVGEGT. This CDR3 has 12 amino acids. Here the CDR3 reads CASSRTADTQYF. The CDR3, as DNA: TGTGCCAGCAGTCGGACGGCAGATACGCAGTATTTT.

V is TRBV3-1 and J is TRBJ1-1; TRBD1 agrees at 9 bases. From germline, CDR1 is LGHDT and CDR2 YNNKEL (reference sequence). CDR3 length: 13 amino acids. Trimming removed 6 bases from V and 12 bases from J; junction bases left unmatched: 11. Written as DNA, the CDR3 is TGTGCCAGCAGTAAGATGGGACAGGGTGAGACTTTCTTT. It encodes CASSKMGQGETFF. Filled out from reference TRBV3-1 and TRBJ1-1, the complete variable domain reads DTAVSQTPKYLVTQMGNDKSIKCEQNLGHDTMYWYKQDSKKFLKIMFSYNNKELIINETVPNRFSPKSPDKAHLNLHINSLELGDSAVYFCASSKMGQGETFFGQGTRLTVV.

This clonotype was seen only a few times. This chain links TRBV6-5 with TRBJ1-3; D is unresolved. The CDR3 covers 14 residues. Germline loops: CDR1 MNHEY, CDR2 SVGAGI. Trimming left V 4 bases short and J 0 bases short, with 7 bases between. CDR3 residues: CASSSQSSGNTIYF. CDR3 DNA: TGTGCCAGCAGTTCCCAGAGCTCTGGAAACACCATATATTTT.

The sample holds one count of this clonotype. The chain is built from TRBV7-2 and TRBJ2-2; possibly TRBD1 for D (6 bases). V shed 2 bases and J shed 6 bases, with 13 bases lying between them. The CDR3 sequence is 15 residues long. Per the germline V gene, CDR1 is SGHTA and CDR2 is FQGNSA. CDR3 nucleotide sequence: TGTGCCAGCAGCTTAAACAGGGCCCTCGCCGGGGAGCTGTTTTTT. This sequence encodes CASSLNRALAGELFF.

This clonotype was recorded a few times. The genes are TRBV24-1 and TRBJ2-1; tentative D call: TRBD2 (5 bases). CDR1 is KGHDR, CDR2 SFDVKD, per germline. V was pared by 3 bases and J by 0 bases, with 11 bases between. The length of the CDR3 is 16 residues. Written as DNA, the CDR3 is TGTGCCACCAGTGATGAGGGATCCTTCTCCTACAATGAGCAGTTCTTC. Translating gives CATSDEGSFSYNEQFF.

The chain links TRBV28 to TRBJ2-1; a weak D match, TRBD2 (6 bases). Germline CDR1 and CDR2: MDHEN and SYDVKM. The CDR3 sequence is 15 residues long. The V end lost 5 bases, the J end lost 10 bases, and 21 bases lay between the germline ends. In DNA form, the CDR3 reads TGTGCCAGCAGTCCCCGGGGCGGGAATACAATGGAGCAGTTCTTC. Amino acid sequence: CASSPRGGNTMEQFF.

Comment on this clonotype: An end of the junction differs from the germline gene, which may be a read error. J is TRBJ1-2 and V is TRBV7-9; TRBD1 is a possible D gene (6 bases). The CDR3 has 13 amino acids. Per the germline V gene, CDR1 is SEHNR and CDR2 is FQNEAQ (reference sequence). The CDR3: CASSLDGGRRLNF. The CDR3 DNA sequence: TGTGCCAGCAGCCTGGATGGGGGCCGGCGGCTTAACTTC.

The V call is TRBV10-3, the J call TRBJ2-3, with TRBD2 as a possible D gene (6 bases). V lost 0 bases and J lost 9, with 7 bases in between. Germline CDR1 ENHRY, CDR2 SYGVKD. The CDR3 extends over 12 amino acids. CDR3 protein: CAISESSGTQYF. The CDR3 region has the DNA TGTGCCATCAGTGAGTCAAGCGGGACGCAGTATTTT.

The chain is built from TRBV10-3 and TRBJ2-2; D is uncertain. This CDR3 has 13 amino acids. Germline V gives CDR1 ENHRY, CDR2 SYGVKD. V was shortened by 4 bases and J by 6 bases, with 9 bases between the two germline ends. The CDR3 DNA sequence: TGTGCCATCAGTGTAGACGACCCCGGGGAGCTGTTTTTT. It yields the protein CAISVDDPGELFF.